The rows below give T cell receptor beta chains drawn from one sample of a study of blood T cell repertoires in COVID-19. Profiled with immunoSEQ multiplex PCR; TCRdb holds only in-frame clones, not every one. The table shows a few hundred thousand clones, with more than 75% occurring only once. The material sequenced was peripheral blood. The receptors originated from an elderly man with acute or convalescent COVID-19. Both conserved end residues are part of each CDR3. A D gene is named only where the DNA matches it firmly. Only part of the rows carry a size: once, few, many, or a class if the clone is expanded.

V gene,J gene,clone size,D gene,CDR3 DNA,CDR3 protein
TRBV6-2/TRBV6-3,TRBJ1-1,-,-,TGTGCCAGCAGTTACGGAGGGGCTGGGACTGAAGCTTTCTTT,CASSYGGAGTEAFF
TRBV28,TRBJ1-2,-,-,TGTGCCAGCAGGACATCGATCTATGGCTACACCTTC,CASRTSIYGYTF
TRBV10-2,TRBJ1-3,few,TRBD1,TGCGCCAGCAGTCTACCGGGACAGTCGGCGGGAAACACCATATATTTT,CASSLPGQSAGNTIYF
TRBV28,TRBJ1-2,-,TRBD1,TGTGCCAGCAGTTTTGGACAGGGCGGCTACACCTTC,CASSFGQGGYTF
TRBV24-1,TRBJ1-5,-,-,TGTGCCACCAGTGACCTCACAGGGAGTCAGCCCCAGCATTTT,CATSDLTGSQPQHF
TRBV27,TRBJ2-1,-,TRBD2,TGTGCCAGCAGTTTTGCGACTAGCGGGGCGAATGAGCAGTTCTTC,CASSFATSGANEQFF
TRBV19,TRBJ1-4,-,TRBD1,TGTGCCAGTGGTGGCAGGGGGGTAACTAATGAAAAACTGTTTTTT,CASGGRGVTNEKLFF
TRBV28,TRBJ1-4,-,-,TGTGCCAGCACGGAGACAGACGAAAAACTGTTTTTT,CASTETDEKLFF
TRBV24-1,TRBJ1-5,-,TRBD1,TGTGCCACCAGTGATACCGGACAGGGGAAGGGTCAGCCCCAGCATTTT,CATSDTGQGKGQPQHF
TRBV7-8,TRBJ1-5,-,TRBD1,TGTGCCAGCAGCTTAGCCCCGACAGGGGGCAATCAGCCCCAGCATTTT,CASSLAPTGGNQPQHF
TRBV7-2,TRBJ2-5,-,TRBD2,TGTGCCAGCAGCATAGGCGGGGGGGCCGGAGAGACCCAGTACTTC,CASSIGGGAGETQYF
TRBV6-5,TRBJ1-2,-,-,TGTGCCAGCCATCAGTCTGCATCTAACTATGGCTACACCTTC,CASHQSASNYGYTF